The 18 T cell receptor beta chains given below trace back to one sample, sequenced in a study of molecular identifiers for immune sequencing clone quantification. TCRdb used MiXCR to reprocess the PCR reads, holding one entry per CDR3 protein. Of about half a million distinct CDR3 sequences listed, roughly 25% were seen once; the top ten hold approximately 0.76%. The sequencing input was naive CD8+ T cells from blood, with Jurkat cell RNA spiked in. Indicated subset: FACS-sorted CD8+CD4-CCR7+CD45RA+ naive T cells. The source of these receptors is a human donor in good health. Some libraries in this study had Jurkat cell RNA spiked in.

The chain recombines TRBV9 with TRBJ2-3; unclear D gene. Germline assignment: CDR1 SGDLS and CDR2 YYNGEE. V dropped 0 bases and J dropped 2 bases, with 10 bases sitting between them. This CDR3 spans 15 amino acids. CDR3 nucleotide sequence: TGTGCCAGCAGCGTAGCTTTCCTGAACACAGATACGCAGTATTTT. This sequence encodes CASSVAFLNTDTQYF.

This clonotype occurred a few times. The rearrangement links TRBV6-5 to TRBJ1-4; D is possibly TRBD1 (6 bases). The CDR3 sequence is 15 residues long. Trimming pared 5 bases from V and 8 bases from J, leaving 18 bases between. Germline V lookup: CDR1 MNHEY, CDR2 SVGAGI. CDR3 region: CASSRTSGTNEKLFF. CDR3 DNA: TGTGCCAGCAGTCGGACGTCCGGGACAAACGAAAAACTGTTTTTT.

In regard to this clonotype: Here the CDR3 omits its conserved ending phenylalanine or tryptophan, so a read error is the likely source. The gene calls are TRBV6-2 or TRBV6-3 and TRBJ2-7; a weak D match, TRBD2 (6 bases). The CDR3 runs 14 residues. The V end lost 4 bases, the J end lost 4 bases, and 14 bases lay between the germline ends. Germline loops: CDR1 MNHEY, CDR2 SVGEGT. CDR3 in amino acids: CASSSILAPYEQYS. The DNA of the CDR3 is TGTGCCAGCAGTTCCATACTAGCACCGTACGAGCAGTACTCC.

The chain has TRBV12-3 or TRBV12-4 and TRBJ2-2; D gene ambiguous. This CDR3 has 14 residues. V gave up 5 bases and J gave up 7 bases, with 14 bases separating them. The CDR3 is CASSPASWGGELFF. DNA of the CDR3: TGTGCCAGCAGTCCCGCGAGTTGGGGCGGGGAGCTGTTTTTT.

In its sample, this clonotype was seen a few times. The J gene is TRBJ2-5, the V gene TRBV27; 9 positions match TRBD1. J was trimmed by 2 bases and V by 10 bases; bases with no gene match: 11. Per the germline V gene, CDR1 is MNHEY and CDR2 is SMNVEV (reference sequence). CDR3 length: 15 amino acids. This CDR3 is CANPIRDRVQETQYF. In nucleotides, the CDR3 is TGTGCCAACCCCATCCGGGACAGGGTTCAAGAGACCCAGTACTTC.

With respect to this clonotype: At one end the junction does not follow the germline gene, possibly because of a read error. The chain is built from TRBV4-1 and TRBJ2-3; 8 bases are shared with TRBD2. This CDR3 has 15 amino acids. CDR1 and CDR2 (germline): MGHRA, YSYEKL. The CDR3 DNA reads as TGCACCAGCAGCCAAGTCCCGGGGGGGCGAGATACGCAGTATTTT. Translating it yields CTSSQVPGGRDTQYF.

This clonotype was counted many times. This chain uses TRBV28 with TRBJ2-7; D remains ambiguous. The CDR3 totals 13 residues. Germline CDR1 and CDR2: MDHEN and SYDVKM. Trimming removed 3 bases at V and 3 bases at J, with 9 bases between. The CDR3 DNA is TGTGCCAGCAGTTTTAGTCTCAGCTACGAGCAGTACTTC. It encodes CASSFSLSYEQYF.

As for this clonotype: A read error is possible here, since a much larger clone lies one base away. The chain couples TRBV5-3 to TRBJ2-7, with D possibly being TRBD2 (6 bases). TRBV5-3 is an ORF; its function is uncertain. The CDR3 has 15 residues. CDR3 sequence (DNA): TGTGCCAGCAGCTTTGACCGGGACTCCTCCTACGAGCAGTACTTC. Its translation is CASSFDRDSSYEQYF.

Of note for this clonotype: A read error may be the cause here, since a much bigger clone is one base away. The chain employs TRBV20-1 and TRBJ2-3; possibly TRBD1 or TRBD2 for D (6 bases each). Germline V gives CDR1 DFQATT, CDR2 SNEGSKA (reference sequence). This CDR3 spans 15 amino acids. CDR3 in DNA: TGCAGTGCTGGAGATTGGGGGGCTTCCACAGATACGCAGTATTTT. Translation: CSAGDWGASTDTQYF.

This clonotype was seen a few times. The gene calls are TRBV6-6 and TRBJ2-7, with 7 bases identical to TRBD2. This CDR3 has 15 amino acids. Germline values: CDR1 MNHNY, CDR2 SVGAGI (reference sequence). The J segment lost 4 bases and the V segment lost 6 bases, leaving 12 bases of the junction unmatched. The CDR3 here is CASRREGGSGYEQYF. CDR3 nucleotide sequence: TGTGCCAGCAGGAGGGAAGGCGGGAGTGGGTACGAGCAGTACTTC.

This clonotype was recorded many times. The J gene is TRBJ2-7, the V gene TRBV7-9; maybe TRBD1 (6 bases). This CDR3 comprises 18 residues. In germline, CDR1 is SEHNR, CDR2 FQNEAQ (reference sequence). V shed 4 bases and J shed 4 bases, with 26 bases lying between them. Written as DNA, the CDR3 is TGTGCCAGCAGCTCGGCCACTGACAGGAGTCTATTCCCGTACGAGCAGTACTTC. Translating it yields CASSSATDRSLFPYEQYF.

V gene TRBV29-1 combines with J gene TRBJ2-7; 7 positions match TRBD2. Trimming took 3 bases from V and 3 from J; bases not matched to a gene: 5. Germline V gives CDR1 SQVTM, CDR2 ANQGSEA. This CDR3 is 13 amino acids long. CDR3 DNA: TGCAGCGTTGAGCTAGCGGAGGACTACGAGCAGTACTTC. The encoded protein is CSVELAEDYEQYF.

As regards this clonotype: Since a much larger clone is just one base distant, this may be a read error. This sequence joins TRBV7-9 and TRBJ2-6; a possible D gene is TRBD1 (5 bases). This CDR3 has 17 amino acids. CDR1 is SEHNR, CDR2 FQNEAQ, per germline (reference sequence). V was trimmed by 8 bases and J by 4 bases, leaving 21 bases between them. CDR3 residues: CASCWATGPSGANVLTF. In nucleotides, the CDR3 is TGTGCCAGCTGCTGGGCCACAGGTCCGTCAGGGGCCAACGTCCTGACTTTC.

In its sample, this clonotype was seen many times. CDR3 region: CASSLDRGPNQPQHF. CDR3 nucleotides: TGTGCCAGCAGCTTGGACAGGGGGCCCAATCAGCCCCAGCATTTT. This chain joins TRBV5-6 and TRBJ1-5, with 9 bases that match TRBD1. The CDR3 has 15 residues. The junction had 1 base not matched to a gene; V was cut back by 0 bases and J by 3 bases. Germline lookup yields CDR1 SGHDT and CDR2 YYEEEE.

The chain uses TRBV12-3 or TRBV12-4 and TRBJ2-7; D perhaps matches TRBD1 (6 bases). Between the trimmed V and J ends, which lost 6 bases and 4 bases, there was a span of 10 bases. The CDR3 runs 12 residues. The CDR3 DNA follows: TGTGCCAGCAGCTCAGGACAGTACGAGCAGTACTTC. Amino acid sequence: CASSSGQYEQYF.

This clonotype has a handful of counts. The chain combines TRBV18 with TRBJ2-7; 10 bases are a match to TRBD1. Trimming at V came to 3 bases and at J to 7 bases, leaving 12 bases not matched to a gene. The CDR3 has 16 amino acids. Per the germline V gene, CDR1 is KGHSH and CDR2 is LQKENI. The CDR3, as DNA: TGTGCCAGCTCACCTCCAATCCCAAGGACAGGGGGGGAGCAGTACTTC. This gives the protein CASSPPIPRTGGEQYF. The whole variable domain, remainder taken from reference TRBV18 and TRBJ2-7, is NAGVMQNPRHLVRRRGQEARLRCSPMKGHSHVYWYRQLPEEGLKFMVYLQKENIIDESGMPKERFSAEFPKEGPSILRIQQVVRGDSAAYFCASSPPIPRTGGEQYFGPGTRLTVT.

In this sample, this clonotype turned up many times. The chain couples TRBV29-1 to TRBJ1-1; D is unresolved. Germline values: CDR1 SQVTM, CDR2 ANQGSEA. V dropped 3 bases and J dropped 0 bases, with 2 bases sitting between them. CDR3 length: 11 amino acids. CDR3: CSVELNTEAFF. The CDR3 DNA sequence: TGCAGCGTTGAGTTGAACACTGAAGCTTTCTTT. The variable domain in full, completed from reference TRBV29-1 and TRBJ1-1, reads SAVISQKPSRDICQRGTSLTIQCQVDSQVTMMFWYRQQPGQSLTLIATANQGSEATYESGFVIDKFPISRPNLTFSTLTVSNMSPEDSSIYLCSVELNTEAFFGQGTRLTVV.

This clonotype has only a few counts. V is TRBV9 and J is TRBJ2-3; 9 bases map to TRBD2. The CDR3 has 15 amino acids. Germline values: CDR1 SGDLS, CDR2 YYNGEE. After removal of 4 bases from V and 5 bases from J, the junction contained 8 bases not matched to a gene. In DNA, the CDR3 is TGTGCCAGCAGCCCCAGCGGTAGCGGGGGAGATACGCAGTATTTT. Its protein product is CASSPSGSGGDTQYF. Full variable domain (remainder filled in from reference TRBV9 and TRBJ2-3): DSGVTQTPKHLITATGQRVTLRCSPRSGDLSVYWYQQSLDQGLQFLIQYYNGEERAKGNILERFSAQQFPDLHSELNLSSLELGDSALYFCASSPSGSGGDTQYFGPGTRLTVL.